This entry describes one TCR beta chain. The entry originates in a study of shared T cell receptors in the human thymus. The V gene's germline CDR1 is LGHNA and CDR2 YSLEER. Losses at the gene ends were 1 base for V and 2 bases for J; bases not matched to a gene: 22. This CDR3 has 22 amino acids. TCRdb keeps only in-frame clones here, not all; method: immunoSEQ multiplex PCR. This table has 720,000 or so clones, 80% to 90% appearing once. The sample was also linked to a second study, of human thymus T cells. From that report: Resections were taken during corrective heart surgery, and the thymus tissue came from these.

The sequencing sample was made of thymocytes. This sequence joins TRBV4-3 and TRBJ1-3, with 8 bases identical to TRBD1. The TCR was taken from a girl less than two years old with a congenital heart defect. The CDR3 sequence: CASSQVGEGTGPGGNAGNTIYF. CDR3 nucleotides: TGCGCCAGCAGCCAAGTCGGGGAGGGGACAGGCCCGGGCGGGAATGCTGGAAACACCATATATTTT.